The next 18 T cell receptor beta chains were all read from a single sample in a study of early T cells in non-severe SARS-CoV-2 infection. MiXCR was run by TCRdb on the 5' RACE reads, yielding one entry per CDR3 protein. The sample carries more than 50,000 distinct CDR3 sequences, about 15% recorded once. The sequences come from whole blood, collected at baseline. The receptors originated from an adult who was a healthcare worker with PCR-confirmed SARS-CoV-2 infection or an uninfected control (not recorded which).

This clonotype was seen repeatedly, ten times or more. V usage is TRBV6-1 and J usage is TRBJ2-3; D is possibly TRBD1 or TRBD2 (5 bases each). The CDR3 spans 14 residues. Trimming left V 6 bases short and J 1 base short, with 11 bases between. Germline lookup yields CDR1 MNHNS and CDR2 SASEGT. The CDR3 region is CASRTGTGTDTQYF. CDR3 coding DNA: TGTGCCAGCAGAACCGGGACGGGCACAGATACGCAGTATTTT.

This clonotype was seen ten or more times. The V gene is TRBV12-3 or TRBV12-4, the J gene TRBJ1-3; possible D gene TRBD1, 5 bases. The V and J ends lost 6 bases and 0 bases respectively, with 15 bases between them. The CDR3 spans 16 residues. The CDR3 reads CASSDPRGSSGNTIYF. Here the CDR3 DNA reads TGTGCCAGCAGCGACCCCCGGGGCAGCTCTGGAAACACCATATATTTT.

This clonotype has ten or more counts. CDR3 amino acids: CASGAPPEGYFTEAFF. The DNA of the CDR3 is TGTGCTAGTGGTGCACCCCCGGAGGGTTATTTCACTGAAGCTTTCTTT. The chain couples TRBV12-5 to TRBJ1-1; D not resolved. Germline loops: CDR1 LGHNT, CDR2 FRNRAP. Trimming cost V 5 bases and J 4 bases, with 20 bases left between them. The CDR3 totals 16 residues.

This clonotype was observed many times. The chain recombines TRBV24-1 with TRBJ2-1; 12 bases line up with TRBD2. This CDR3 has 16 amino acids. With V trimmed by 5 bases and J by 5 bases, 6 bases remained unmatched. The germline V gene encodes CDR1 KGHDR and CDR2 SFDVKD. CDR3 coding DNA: TGTGCCACCAGTGCAAAGCTAGCGGGAGGGAACAATGAGCAGTTCTTC. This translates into CATSAKLAGGNNEQFF.

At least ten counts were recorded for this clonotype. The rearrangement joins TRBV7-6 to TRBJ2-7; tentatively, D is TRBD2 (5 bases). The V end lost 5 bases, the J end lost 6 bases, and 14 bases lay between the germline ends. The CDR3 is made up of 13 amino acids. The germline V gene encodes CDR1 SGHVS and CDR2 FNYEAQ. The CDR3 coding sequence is TGTGCCAGCAGCCCCCGGGTCGGGATCGAGCAGTACTTC. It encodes CASSPRVGIEQYF.

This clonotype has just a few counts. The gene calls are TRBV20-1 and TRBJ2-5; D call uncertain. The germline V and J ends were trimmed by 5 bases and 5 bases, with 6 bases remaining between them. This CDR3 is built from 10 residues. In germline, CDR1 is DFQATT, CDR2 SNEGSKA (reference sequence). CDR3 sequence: CSAGEETQYF. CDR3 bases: TGCAGTGCTGGTGAGGAGACCCAGTACTTC.

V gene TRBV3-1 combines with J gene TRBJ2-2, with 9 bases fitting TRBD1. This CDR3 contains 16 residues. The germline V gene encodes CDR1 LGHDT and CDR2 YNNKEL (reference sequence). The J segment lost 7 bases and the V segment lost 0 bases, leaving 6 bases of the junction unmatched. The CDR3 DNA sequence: TGTGCCAGCAGCCAAGATTCGGGACAGGGTGACGGGGAGCTGTTTTTT. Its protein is CASSQDSGQGDGELFF.

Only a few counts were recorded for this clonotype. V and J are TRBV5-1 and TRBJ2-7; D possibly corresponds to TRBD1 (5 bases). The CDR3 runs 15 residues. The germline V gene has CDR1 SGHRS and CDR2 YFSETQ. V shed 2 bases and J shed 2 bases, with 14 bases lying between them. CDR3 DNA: TGCGCCAGCAGCTTTGCAGGGTGGGAAACCTACGAGCAGTACTTC. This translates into CASSFAGWETYEQYF.

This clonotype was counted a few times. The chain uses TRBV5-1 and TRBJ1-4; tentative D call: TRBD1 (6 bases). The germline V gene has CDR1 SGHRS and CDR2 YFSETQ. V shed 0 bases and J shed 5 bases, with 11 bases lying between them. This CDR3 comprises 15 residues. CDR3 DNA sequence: TGCGCCAGCAGCTTGGAGGGCAGGGGAAATGAAAAACTGTTTTTT. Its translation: CASSLEGRGNEKLFF.

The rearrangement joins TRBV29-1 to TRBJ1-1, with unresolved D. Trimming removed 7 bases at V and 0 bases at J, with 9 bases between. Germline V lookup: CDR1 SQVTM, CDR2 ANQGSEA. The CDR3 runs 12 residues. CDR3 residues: CSAAPVNTEAFF. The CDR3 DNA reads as TGCAGCGCCGCGCCAGTGAACACTGAAGCTTTCTTT.

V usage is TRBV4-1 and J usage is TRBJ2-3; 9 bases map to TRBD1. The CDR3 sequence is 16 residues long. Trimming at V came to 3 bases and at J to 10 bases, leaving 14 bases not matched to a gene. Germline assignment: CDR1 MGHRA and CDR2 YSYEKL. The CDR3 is CASSHNAQGALTSQYF. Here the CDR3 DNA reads TGCGCCAGCAGCCACAACGCACAGGGGGCGCTTACGTCGCAGTATTTT.

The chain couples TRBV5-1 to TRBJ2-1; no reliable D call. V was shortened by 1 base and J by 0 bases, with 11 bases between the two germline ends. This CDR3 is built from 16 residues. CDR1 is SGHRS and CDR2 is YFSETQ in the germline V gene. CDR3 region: CASSLKQPSSYNEQFF. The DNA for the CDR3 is TGCGCCAGCAGCTTGAAACAGCCAAGCTCCTACAATGAGCAGTTCTTC.

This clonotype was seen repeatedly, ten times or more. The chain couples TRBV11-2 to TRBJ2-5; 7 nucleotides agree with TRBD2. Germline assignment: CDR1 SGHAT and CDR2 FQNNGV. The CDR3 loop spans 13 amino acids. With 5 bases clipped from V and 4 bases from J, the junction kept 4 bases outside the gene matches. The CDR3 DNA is TGTGCCAGCAGCCAGACTAGCCTAGAGACCCAGTACTTC. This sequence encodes CASSQTSLETQYF.

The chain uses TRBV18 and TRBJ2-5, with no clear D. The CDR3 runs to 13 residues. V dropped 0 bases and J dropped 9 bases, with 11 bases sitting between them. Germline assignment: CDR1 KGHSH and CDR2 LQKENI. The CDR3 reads CASSPPVQGAQYF. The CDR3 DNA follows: TGTGCCAGCTCACCACCGGTTCAAGGCGCCCAGTACTTC. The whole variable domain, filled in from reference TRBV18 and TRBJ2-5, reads NAGVMQNPRHLVRRRGQEARLRCSPMKGHSHVYWYRQLPEEGLKFMVYLQKENIIDESGMPKERFSAEFPKEGPSILRIQQVVRGDSAAYFCASSPPVQGAQYFGPGTRLLVL.

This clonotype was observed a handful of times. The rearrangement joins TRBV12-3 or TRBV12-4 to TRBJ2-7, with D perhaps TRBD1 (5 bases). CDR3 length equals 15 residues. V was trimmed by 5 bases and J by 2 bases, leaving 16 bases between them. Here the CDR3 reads CASSPLRGIPYEQYF. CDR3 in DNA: TGTGCCAGCAGTCCACTAAGGGGAATCCCCTACGAGCAGTACTTC.

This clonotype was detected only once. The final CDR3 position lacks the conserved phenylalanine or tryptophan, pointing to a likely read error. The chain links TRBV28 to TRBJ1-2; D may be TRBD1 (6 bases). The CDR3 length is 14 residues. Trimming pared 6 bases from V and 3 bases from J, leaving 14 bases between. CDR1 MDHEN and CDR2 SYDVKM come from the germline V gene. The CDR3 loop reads CASSTQGTYYGYTI. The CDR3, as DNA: TGTGCCAGCAGCACACAGGGCACGTACTATGGCTACACCATC.

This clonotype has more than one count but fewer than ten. The DNA for the CDR3 is TGCAGCGTTGACGCGGATGGGCAGGGAAATCAGCCCCAGCATTTT. Translated, it gives CSVDADGQGNQPQHF. The V and J genes are TRBV29-1 and TRBJ1-5; tentatively, D is TRBD1 (5 bases). The CDR3 has 15 residues. The V gene lost 3 bases and the J gene lost 4 bases, with 16 bases spanning the gap. CDR1 is SQVTM and CDR2 is ANQGSEA in the germline V gene.

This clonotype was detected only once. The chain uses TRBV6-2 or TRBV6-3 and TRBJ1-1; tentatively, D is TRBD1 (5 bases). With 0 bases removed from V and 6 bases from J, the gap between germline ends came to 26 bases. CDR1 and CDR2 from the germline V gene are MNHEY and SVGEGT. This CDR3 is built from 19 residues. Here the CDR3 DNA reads TGTGCCAGCAGTTACTCGAATCCGCGGGACGGTAGGGTGACAGCTGAAGCTTTCTTT. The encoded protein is CASSYSNPRDGRVTAEAFF.